The 18 T cell receptor beta chains reported below all come from one sample, sequenced in a study of graft-versus-host responses after intestinal transplantation. Produced via immunoSEQ multiplex PCR; TCRdb's table is partial and in-frame only. Of roughly 80,000 clones in the sample, about nine tenths are singletons; the top ten hold roughly 7.3%. No antigen is known for these receptors. The sample consisted of unstimulated CD8+ T cells sorted from spleen or lymph node cells, taken before transplant. The receptors were sampled from a human donor who was the organ donor for an intestinal transplant.

V usage is TRBV6-1 and J usage is TRBJ2-1, with D possibly TRBD1 on 5 matching bases. CDR1 is MNHNS, CDR2 SASEGT, per germline. V was cut by 6 bases and J by 4 bases, with 10 bases left in between. CDR3 size: 13 residues. The CDR3 DNA reads as TGTGCCAGCAGCTCGACAGAATACAATGAGCAGTTCTTC. Translated, it gives CASSSTEYNEQFF.

This chain joins TRBV10-2 and TRBJ1-4, with 7 positions matching TRBD1. CDR1 and CDR2 (germline): WSHSY, SAAADI. CDR3 size: 16 residues. Trimming at V came to 2 bases and at J to 7 bases, leaving 10 bases not matched to a gene. The CDR3: CASSEGRGTVGEKLFF. For the CDR3, the DNA is TGCGCCAGCAGTGAGGGGAGGGGGACAGTGGGTGAAAAACTGTTTTTT.

This clone turned up a few times. This chain uses TRBV19 with TRBJ2-1; 11 nucleotides match TRBD2. Looked up from germline, CDR1 is LNHDA and CDR2 is SQIVND (reference sequence). There are 18 residues in the CDR3. The junction had 17 bases not matched to a gene; V was cut back by 6 bases and J by 7 bases. CDR3 in amino acids: CASSHQTVAGGPYNEQFF. CDR3 DNA: TGTGCCAGTAGCCACCAGACCGTAGCGGGGGGGCCGTATAATGAGCAGTTCTTC.

V and J are TRBV10-2 and TRBJ1-4, with a weak D call TRBD1 (6 bases). This CDR3 has 18 amino acids. The germline V and J ends were trimmed by 1 base and 5 bases, with 20 bases remaining between them. Germline values: CDR1 WSHSY, CDR2 SAAADI. The CDR3 DNA is TGCGCCAGCAGTGAGTTCCTGCAGGGGCTTGGCGGCAATGAAAAACTGTTTTTT. Protein: CASSEFLQGLGGNEKLFF.

V usage is TRBV29-1 and J usage is TRBJ2-2; possible D gene TRBD2, 5 bases. The germline V gene encodes CDR1 SQVTM and CDR2 ANQGSEA. The CDR3 totals 17 residues. The V and J ends lost 0 bases and 4 bases respectively, with 18 bases between them. Here the CDR3 reads CSVEEEPGVAGTGELFF. CDR3 in DNA: TGCAGCGTTGAAGAGGAACCTGGAGTCGCGGGCACCGGGGAGCTGTTTTTT.

Only a few counts were recorded for this clone. DNA for the CDR3: TGTGCCAGCAGCTTAGGAACATACACAGATACGCAGTATTTT. Amino acids: CASSLGTYTDTQYF. The rearrangement links TRBV7-8 to TRBJ2-3; D gene ambiguous. Trimming shortened V by 1 base and J by 2 bases, and 7 bases separated the two germline ends. The CDR3 is 14 amino acids. CDR1 SGHVS and CDR2 FQNEAQ come from the germline V gene.

This chain joins TRBV5-5 and TRBJ2-7, with 7 positions matching TRBD2. The CDR3 length is 13 residues. The V and J ends lost 4 bases and 9 bases, in that order; junction bases with no gene match: 10. Germline values: CDR1 SGHKS, CDR2 YYEKEE (reference sequence). Here the CDR3 DNA reads TGTGCCAGCAGCAAGGGACTACCACGCGGGCAGTACTTC. Encoded protein: CASSKGLPRGQYF.

The rearrangement joins TRBV9 to TRBJ1-4; maybe TRBD1 (5 bases). The CDR3 totals 16 residues. V lost 1 base and J lost 3, with 13 bases in between. CDR1 and CDR2 from the germline V gene are SGDLS and YYNGEE. The CDR3 region is CASSVSLGLSNEKLFF. The DNA of the CDR3 is TGTGCCAGCAGCGTATCCTTGGGGCTTTCTAATGAAAAACTGTTTTTT. Full variable domain (missing parts from reference TRBV9 and TRBJ1-4): DSGVTQTPKHLITATGQRVTLRCSPRSGDLSVYWYQQSLDQGLQFLIQYYNGEERAKGNILERFSAQQFPDLHSELNLSSLELGDSALYFCASSVSLGLSNEKLFFGSGTQLSVL.

The chain combines TRBV27 with TRBJ2-6, with D uncertain. This CDR3 is built from 14 residues. The germline gives CDR1 MNHEY, CDR2 SMNVEV (reference sequence). V dropped 3 bases and J dropped 2 bases, with 5 bases sitting between them. DNA for the CDR3: TGTGCCAGCAGTTTGGGTGCTGGGGCCAACGTCCTGACTTTC. It codes for CASSLGAGANVLTF.

The chain is built from TRBV27 and TRBJ2-7, with D possibly being TRBD1 (5 bases). This CDR3 has 13 residues. The germline CDR1 and CDR2 sequences are MNHEY and SMNVEV (reference sequence). V lost 3 bases and J 3 bases, leaving 9 bases between the germline ends. The CDR3 loop reads CASSLTVNYEQYF. The CDR3 bases are TGTGCCAGCAGTTTGACAGTGAACTACGAGCAGTACTTC.

The rearrangement links TRBV27 to TRBJ1-2; weak D call: TRBD1 (5 bases). The CDR3 is 15 amino acids. Trimming took 2 bases from V and 0 from J, leaving 10 bases between them. The V gene's germline CDR1 is MNHEY and CDR2 SMNVEV (reference sequence). The CDR3 nucleotides read TGTGCCAGCAGTTTAGGGGCAACAGCTAACTATGGCTACACCTTC. This encodes CASSLGATANYGYTF.

The gene calls are TRBV6-6 and TRBJ1-5; D unresolved. Looked up from germline, CDR1 is MNHNY and CDR2 is SVGAGI (reference sequence). This CDR3 spans 15 amino acids. The V end was cut by 0 bases, the J end by 0 bases, with 6 bases between. In DNA, the CDR3 is TGTGCCAGCAGTTACTCCCAGTATAGCAATCAGCCCCAGCATTTT. Its translation: CASSYSQYSNQPQHF.

The V call is TRBV5-5, the J call TRBJ2-3, with 9 positions matching TRBD1. CDR3 length: 15 amino acids. The trim removed 4 bases at V and 10 bases at J, leaving 13 bases unmatched. CDR1 and CDR2 from the germline V gene are SGHKS and YYEKEE (reference sequence). The CDR3 loop reads CASSRWTGEGVPQYF. In nucleotides, the CDR3 is TGTGCCAGCAGCCGTTGGACAGGGGAGGGTGTACCGCAGTATTTT.

V is TRBV2 and J is TRBJ2-7, with 11 positions matching TRBD2. Losses at the gene ends were 5 bases for V and 5 bases for J; bases not matched to a gene: 8. Germline V lookup: CDR1 SNHLY, CDR2 FYNNEI. This CDR3 region has 15 residues. CDR3 sequence reads: CASSPQTSGVHEQYF. In DNA form, the CDR3 reads TGTGCCAGCAGTCCCCAGACTAGCGGGGTGCACGAGCAGTACTTC.

This chain links TRBV5-4 with TRBJ1-1, with unresolved D. The CDR3 totals 15 residues. Trimming removed 1 base at V and 2 bases at J, with 12 bases between. Per the germline V gene, CDR1 is SGHNT and CDR2 is YYREEE (reference sequence). CDR3 sequence: CASSLYRQDNTEAFF. As DNA, the CDR3 is TGTGCCAGCAGCTTGTATCGGCAGGATAACACTGAAGCTTTCTTT.

The chain links TRBV29-1 to TRBJ2-7; D is ambiguous. V was clipped by 6 bases and J by 0 bases, with 12 bases between them. The CDR3 has 13 amino acids. Germline assignment: CDR1 SQVTM and CDR2 ANQGSEA. The CDR3 here is CSVRRTSSYEQYF. The CDR3 nucleotides read TGCAGCGTGCGCCGAACCAGCTCCTACGAGCAGTACTTC.

This chain uses TRBV6-1 with TRBJ2-7; no clear D. This CDR3 is 14 amino acids long. Germline lookup yields CDR1 MNHNS and CDR2 SASEGT. Trimming stripped 8 bases from V and 3 bases from J, with 17 bases between. The CDR3 region has the DNA TGTGCCAGCGTGGATAGAGAATTGGTCTACGAGCAGTACTTC. It is translated as CASVDRELVYEQYF.

This clone has just a few counts. The chain is built from TRBV29-1 and TRBJ2-5; D may be TRBD1 or TRBD2 (6 bases each). In germline, CDR1 is SQVTM, CDR2 ANQGSEA. V was pared by 8 bases and J by 3 bases, with 13 bases between. The CDR3 covers 12 residues. DNA of the CDR3: TGCAGCTCCAAGGAGGGGGAAGAGACCCAGTACTTC. It yields the protein CSSKEGEETQYF.